Below are 9 T cell receptor beta chains sequenced from a single sample in a study of identical twins (dated by TCRdb to the mid-2010s). Receptor libraries were prepared by 5' RACE. For sequencing, an Illumina HiSeq 2000 was employed. In-frame beta chains were kept once TCRdb had trimmed the public reads at Q25 with fastp and called clones with MiXCR. When rows share a CDR3 protein, they turn into one entry using the most common DNA and genes. The sample table contains 500,000 or so distinct CDR3 sequences; only one count was recorded for less than 25% of them. Roughly 0.9% of the sample lies in the top ten. These data are also associated with another study on T cells expressing NK-cell markers.

Sample: CD4+ T cells sorted from blood. Receptor source: a woman aged 18-29 years in good health.

V and J are TRBV20-1 and TRBJ2-1, with TRBD2 matching over 9 bases. This CDR3 comprises 15 residues. In germline, CDR1 is DFQATT, CDR2 SNEGSKA (reference sequence). J gave up 7 bases and V 0 bases, and 7 bases lay outside the gene matches. CDR3 sequence reads: CSARDPSGRSNEQFF. The CDR3 coding sequence is TGCAGTGCTAGAGATCCCAGCGGGAGGTCGAATGAGCAGTTCTTC.

This clonotype was recorded a few times. The V call is TRBV3-1, the J call TRBJ1-2, with D possibly being TRBD1 (5 bases). This CDR3 is built from 12 residues. V shed 5 bases and J shed 8 bases, with 12 bases lying between them. Looked up from germline, CDR1 is LGHDT and CDR2 is YNNKEL (reference sequence). The CDR3 spells CASSSRVGGYTF. In nucleotides, the CDR3 is TGTGCCAGCAGCTCCAGGGTCGGCGGCTACACCTTC.

In its sample, this clonotype was seen a few times. The gene calls are TRBV20-1 and TRBJ2-3, with TRBD2 matching over 8 bases. This CDR3 comprises 16 residues. CDR1 and CDR2 from the germline V gene are DFQATT and SNEGSKA (reference sequence). Germline trimming cut 6 bases from V and 1 base from J; bases unmatched to any gene: 12. CDR3 bases: TGCAGTGCGGACGACCGGCCCGGGGGGGGCACAGATACGCAGTATTTT. This codes for CSADDRPGGGTDTQYF.

This clonotype occurred once. The chain couples TRBV10-2 to TRBJ2-1, with D hard to call. Looked up from germline, CDR1 is WSHSY and CDR2 is SAAADI. This CDR3 is 13 amino acids long. Trimming took off 7 bases at V and 2 bases at J, with 9 bases between the two ends. The CDR3 reads CASTSPTYNEQFF. The DNA for the CDR3 is TGCGCCAGCACCTCCCCGACCTACAATGAGCAGTTCTTC.

The chain carries TRBV5-5 and TRBJ2-2; D unclear. The CDR3 runs to 13 residues. Deletions cut 0 bases from V and 6 bases from J, with 6 bases between. Germline values: CDR1 SGHKS, CDR2 YYEKEE (reference sequence). The CDR3 DNA reads as TGTGCCAGCAGCTTGGTCTTGTCCGGGGAGCTGTTTTTT. This sequence encodes CASSLVLSGELFF.

This clonotype appeared once. V gene TRBV20-1 combines with J gene TRBJ2-7; D is unresolved. Deletions cut 3 bases from V and 7 bases from J, with 13 bases between. Germline-derived CDR1 and CDR2 are DFQATT and SNEGSKA (reference sequence). This CDR3 has 12 amino acids. The CDR3 here is CSASRPQLEQYF. CDR3 nucleotide sequence: TGCAGTGCTAGTCGTCCCCAGCTGGAGCAGTACTTC.

This sequence joins TRBV5-1 and TRBJ2-2; 10 bases fit TRBD1. Germline V gene lookup returns CDR1 SGHRS and CDR2 YFSETQ. CDR3 length: 14 amino acids. CDR3 sequence: CASERTGGTGELFF. The CDR3 coding sequence is TGCGCAAGTGAAAGGACAGGGGGAACCGGGGAGCTGTTTTTT. The whole variable domain, remainder taken from reference TRBV5-1 and TRBJ2-2, is KAGVTQTPRYLIKTRGQQVTLSCSPISGHRSVSWYQQTPGQGLQFLFEYFSETQRNKGNFPGRFSGRQFSNSRSEMNVSTLELGDSALYLCASERTGGTGELFFGEGSRLTVL.

The chain combines TRBV6-2 or TRBV6-3 with TRBJ1-1; unclear D gene. The CDR3 totals 13 residues. Germline V CDR1 and CDR2: MNHEY, SVGEGT. The V gene lost 0 bases and the J gene lost 2 bases, with 4 bases spanning the gap. CDR3 DNA: TGTGCCAGCAGTTACTCGAGTAACACTGAAGCTTTCTTT. This encodes CASSYSSNTEAFF.

Only a few counts were recorded for this clonotype. The chain links TRBV6-1 to TRBJ2-3, with D hard to call. Germline lookup yields CDR1 MNHNS and CDR2 SASEGT. With 5 bases removed from V and 3 bases from J, the gap between germline ends came to 12 bases. This CDR3 comprises 14 residues. CDR3 residues: CASSMTGSTDTQYF. CDR3 nucleotides: TGTGCCAGCAGTATGACCGGGTCTACAGATACGCAGTATTTT.